This T cell receptor beta chain was obtained from a study of shared clonotypes between healthy human individuals. General study points: The study drew on few donors, limiting represented genetic and exposure-history diversity. Clonotypes shared by all four donors outscored non-shared clonotypes in generation probability.

Turning to this clone: Its antigen is unknown.

TCRdb's table, derived via immunoSEQ multiplex PCR, lists solely in-frame clones and lacks some. The sample includes hundreds of thousands of clones, about 96% of them seen just once. The V gene's germline CDR1 is MDHEN and CDR2 SYDVKM. The CDR3 extends over 11 amino acids. Trimming pared 5 bases from V and 4 bases from J, leaving 6 bases between. This clonotype originated in a woman in her thirties in good health. Input material: naive CD4+ T cells sorted from blood. Regarding subset: CD45RA+ positively selected. J is TRBJ2-7 and V is TRBV28, with no clear D. The CDR3 coding sequence is TGTGCCAGCAGTCGATATTACGAGCAGTACTTC. It codes for CASSRYYEQYF. Combining the CDR3 with reference TRBV28 and TRBJ2-7 gives the whole variable domain DVKVTQSSRYLVKRTGEKVFLECVQDMDHENMFWYRQDPGLGLRLIYFSYDVKMKEKGDIPEGYSVSREKKERFSLILESASTNQTSMYLCASSRYYEQYFGPGTRLTVT.